These 11 T cell receptor beta chains originate from one sample sequenced in a study of blood T cell repertoires in COVID-19. Clones were read by immunoSEQ multiplex PCR, and TCRdb kept only the in-frame ones, dropping some. The data hold tens of thousands of clones, with around nine tenths observed a single time. Sequencing used peripheral blood. The origin of the receptors is a man aged 65-85 years with acute or convalescent COVID-19.

The gene calls are TRBV11-1 and TRBJ2-5; D perhaps matches TRBD2 (5 bases). This CDR3 is built from 15 residues. From germline, CDR1 is SGHAT and CDR2 FQDESV (reference sequence). Trimming pared 3 bases from V and 5 bases from J, leaving 16 bases between. The chain's CDR3 is CASSFRTPPAETQYF. The DNA for the CDR3 is TGTGCCAGCAGCTTCCGGACTCCTCCCGCGGAGACCCAGTACTTC.

This clone was recorded a few times. The chain combines TRBV4-1 with TRBJ1-5; perhaps TRBD1 as D (5 bases). The CDR3 covers 16 residues. Trimming left V 3 bases short and J 0 bases short, with 12 bases between. Germline V gene sequence: CDR1 MGHRA, CDR2 YSYEKL. The CDR3 DNA follows: TGCGCCAGCAGCCAGTCGACAGTTAATAGCAATCAGCCCCAGCATTTT. Its protein is CASSQSTVNSNQPQHF.

The chain links TRBV4-1 to TRBJ2-7; the D gene is possibly TRBD2 (5 bases). V lost 3 bases and J 7 bases, leaving 22 bases between the germline ends. CDR3 length equals 16 residues. Germline CDR1 reads MGHRA; CDR2 reads YSYEKL. The CDR3 sequence is CASSQIGRERRREQYF. In DNA form, the CDR3 reads TGCGCCAGCAGCCAGATAGGCCGGGAACGTCGTAGGGAGCAGTACTTC.

This clone came up once. This chain joins TRBV5-1 and TRBJ2-2; TRBD2 matches at 9 bases. The V gene's germline CDR1 is SGHRS and CDR2 YFSETQ. This CDR3 region has 15 residues. V lost 4 bases to trimming and J lost 4 bases; unmatched junction nucleotides: 5. Here the CDR3 reads CASSERGVVTGELFF. As DNA, the CDR3 is TGCGCCAGCAGCGAGCGGGGGGTAGTCACCGGGGAGCTGTTTTTT.

The chain has TRBV7-2 and TRBJ1-4; tentatively, D is TRBD1 (6 bases). Germline V gene data show CDR1 as SGHTA and CDR2 as FQGNSA. This CDR3 has 15 residues. Trimming stripped 0 bases from V and 5 bases from J, with 10 bases between. CDR3 nucleotides: TGTGCCAGCAGCTTAGCGTACAGGGTGAATGAAAAACTGTTTTTT. This translates into CASSLAYRVNEKLFF.

This rearrangement joins TRBV10-3 to TRBJ1-1; tentatively, D is TRBD1 (5 bases). Trimming removed 10 bases at V and 1 base at J, with 16 bases between. Germline V gene sequence: CDR1 ENHRY, CDR2 SYGVKD. This CDR3 spans 14 amino acids. The CDR3 sequence is CATGKTDGNTEAFF. In DNA, the CDR3 is TGTGCCACAGGGAAGACGGATGGGAACACTGAAGCTTTCTTT.

The chain carries TRBV3-1 (or the pseudogene TRBV3-2) and TRBJ1-2; maybe TRBD1 (6 bases). The germline gives CDR1 LGHDT, CDR2 YNNKEL (reference sequence). This CDR3 contains 14 residues. Trimming took 1 base from V and 8 from J, leaving 14 bases between them. Here the CDR3 reads CASSQAGVVVGYTF. CDR3 nucleotides: TGTGCCAGCAGCCAAGCAGGGGTGGTGGTCGGCTACACCTTC.

This chain connects TRBV5-1 to TRBJ1-2, with TRBD1 identical over 8 bases. The germline V gene encodes CDR1 SGHRS and CDR2 YFSETQ. The CDR3 is 17 amino acids. Trimming at V came to 4 bases and at J to 2 bases, leaving 13 bases not matched to a gene. CDR3 sequence (DNA): TGCGCCAGCAGCCGGGACAGGTCCCACTCTACAAACTATGGCTACACCTTC. This codes for CASSRDRSHSTNYGYTF.

Turning to this clone: One end of the junction fails to match germline, which may point to a read error. The V and J genes are TRBV3-1 (or the pseudogene TRBV3-2) and TRBJ2-1; 11 bases line up with TRBD2. The CDR3 contains 16 residues. CDR1 LGHDT and CDR2 YNNKEL come from the germline V gene (reference sequence). CDR3 protein: CTSSHTSGGQAEEQFF. As DNA, the CDR3 is TGTACCAGCAGCCATACTAGCGGGGGCCAGGCAGAAGAGCAGTTCTTC.

The CDR3 sequence is CASSPQTGSAETQYF. The CDR3 coding sequence is TGTGCCAGCAGCCCACAAACAGGGTCAGCAGAGACCCAGTACTTC. V usage is TRBV9 and J usage is TRBJ2-5; D is possibly TRBD1 (6 bases). Trimming stripped 4 bases from V and 4 bases from J, with 17 bases between. Germline CDR1 is SGDLS and CDR2 is YYNGEE. This CDR3 has 15 residues.

The gene calls are TRBV19 and TRBJ1-1; a weak D match, TRBD1 (6 bases). Trimming cost V 7 bases and J 1 base, with 10 bases left between them. The germline V gene encodes CDR1 LNHDA and CDR2 SQIVND (reference sequence). CDR3 size: 13 residues. The CDR3 DNA is TGTGCCAGTACTGGGACACCGAACACTGAAGCTTTCTTT. Protein sequence: CASTGTPNTEAFF. Full variable domain (outside the CDR3, taken from reference TRBV19 and TRBJ1-1): DGGITQSPKYLFRKEGQNVTLSCEQNLNHDAMYWYRQDPGQGLRLIYYSQIVNDFQKGDIAEGYSVSREKKESFPLTVTSAQKNPTAFYLCASTGTPNTEAFFGQGTRLTVV.